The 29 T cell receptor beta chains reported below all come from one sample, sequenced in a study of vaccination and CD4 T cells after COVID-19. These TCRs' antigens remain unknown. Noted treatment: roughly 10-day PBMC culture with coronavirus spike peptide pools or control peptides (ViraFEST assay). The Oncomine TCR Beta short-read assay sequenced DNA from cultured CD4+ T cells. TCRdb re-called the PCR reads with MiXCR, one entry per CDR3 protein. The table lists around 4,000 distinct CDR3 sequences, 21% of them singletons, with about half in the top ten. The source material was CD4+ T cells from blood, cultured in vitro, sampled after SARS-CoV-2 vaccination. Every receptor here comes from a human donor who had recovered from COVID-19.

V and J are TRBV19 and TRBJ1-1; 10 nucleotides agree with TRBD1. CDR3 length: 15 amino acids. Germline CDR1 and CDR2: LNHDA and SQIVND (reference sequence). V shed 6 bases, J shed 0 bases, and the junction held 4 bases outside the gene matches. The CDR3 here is CASSRQGAMNTEAFF. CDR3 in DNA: TGTGCCAGTAGCAGACAGGGGGCGATGAACACTGAAGCTTTCTTT.

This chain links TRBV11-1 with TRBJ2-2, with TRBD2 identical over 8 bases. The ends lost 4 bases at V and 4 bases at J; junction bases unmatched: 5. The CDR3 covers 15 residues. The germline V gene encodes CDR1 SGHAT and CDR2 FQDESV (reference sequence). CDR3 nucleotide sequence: TGTGCCAGCAGCTACCGCGGGGGGTCCACCGGGGAGCTGTTTTTT. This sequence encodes CASSYRGGSTGELFF. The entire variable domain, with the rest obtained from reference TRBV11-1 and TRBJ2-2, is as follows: EAEVAQSPRYKITEKSQAVAFWCDPISGHATLYWYRQILGQGPELLVQFQDESVVDDSQLPKDRFSAERLKGVDSTLKIQPAELGDSAMYLCASSYRGGSTGELFFGEGSRLTVL.

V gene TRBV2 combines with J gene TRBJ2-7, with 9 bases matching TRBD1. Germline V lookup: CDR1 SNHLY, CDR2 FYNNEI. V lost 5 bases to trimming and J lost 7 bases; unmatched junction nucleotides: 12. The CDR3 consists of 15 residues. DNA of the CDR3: TGTGCCAGCAGTCCTCGGGGACAGGGTTCAGGAGAGCAGTACTTC. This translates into CASSPRGQGSGEQYF.

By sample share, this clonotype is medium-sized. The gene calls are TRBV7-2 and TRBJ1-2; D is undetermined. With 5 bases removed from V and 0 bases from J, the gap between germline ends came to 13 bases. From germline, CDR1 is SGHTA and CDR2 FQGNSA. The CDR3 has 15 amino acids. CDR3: CASSPAGPANYGYTF. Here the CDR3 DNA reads TGTGCCAGCAGCCCGGCAGGCCCAGCTAACTATGGCTACACCTTC.

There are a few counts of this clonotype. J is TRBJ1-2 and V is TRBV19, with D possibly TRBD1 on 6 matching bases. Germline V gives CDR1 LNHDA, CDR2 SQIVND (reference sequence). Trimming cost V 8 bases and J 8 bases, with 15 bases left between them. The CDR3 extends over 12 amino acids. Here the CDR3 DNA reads TGTGCCAGTGCCCCACAGGGAAAGGGCTACACCTTC. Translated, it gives CASAPQGKGYTF. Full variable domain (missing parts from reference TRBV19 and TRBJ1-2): DGGITQSPKYLFRKEGQNVTLSCEQNLNHDAMYWYRQDPGQGLRLIYYSQIVNDFQKGDIAEGYSVSREKKESFPLTVTSAQKNPTAFYLCASAPQGKGYTFGSGTRLTVV.

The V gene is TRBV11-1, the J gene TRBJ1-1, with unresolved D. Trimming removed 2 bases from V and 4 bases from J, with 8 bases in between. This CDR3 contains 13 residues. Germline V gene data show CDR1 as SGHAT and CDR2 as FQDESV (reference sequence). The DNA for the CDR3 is TGTGCCAGCAGCTTACAGGTGACCACTGAAGCTTTCTTT. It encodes CASSLQVTTEAFF.

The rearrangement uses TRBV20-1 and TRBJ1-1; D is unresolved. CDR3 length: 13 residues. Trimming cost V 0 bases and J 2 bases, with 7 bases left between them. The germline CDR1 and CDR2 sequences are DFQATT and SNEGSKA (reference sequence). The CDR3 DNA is TGCAGTGCTAGAGAAGAGTTTAACACTGAAGCTTTCTTT. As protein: CSAREEFNTEAFF.

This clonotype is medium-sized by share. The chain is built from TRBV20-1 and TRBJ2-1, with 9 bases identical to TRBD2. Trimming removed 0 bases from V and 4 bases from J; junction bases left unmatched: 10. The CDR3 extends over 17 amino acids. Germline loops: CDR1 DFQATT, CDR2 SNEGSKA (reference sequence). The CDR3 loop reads CSARDLGGTSKYNEQFF. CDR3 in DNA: TGCAGTGCTAGAGATCTTGGGGGGACTAGCAAGTACAATGAGCAGTTCTTC.

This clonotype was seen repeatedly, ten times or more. DNA of the CDR3: TGTGCCAGCAGAAGGGCCGGGACTAGCGGATACGAGCAGTACTTC. Its translation is CASRRAGTSGYEQYF. The genes are TRBV27 and TRBJ2-7; TRBD2 agrees at 11 bases. The germline CDR1 and CDR2 sequences are MNHEY and SMNVEV (reference sequence). J was trimmed by 4 bases and V by 6 bases; bases with no gene match: 8. CDR3 length equals 15 residues.

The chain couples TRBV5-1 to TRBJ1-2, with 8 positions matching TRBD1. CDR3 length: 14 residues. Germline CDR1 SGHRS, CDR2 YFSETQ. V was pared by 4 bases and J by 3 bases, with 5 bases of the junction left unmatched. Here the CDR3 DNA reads TGCGCCAGCAGCGCCCGACAGGGGTACTATGGCTACACCTTC. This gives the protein CASSARQGYYGYTF.

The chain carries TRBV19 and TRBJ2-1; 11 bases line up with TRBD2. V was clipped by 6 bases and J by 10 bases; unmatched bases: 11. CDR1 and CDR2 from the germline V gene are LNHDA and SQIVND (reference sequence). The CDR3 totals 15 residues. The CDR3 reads CASRQLAGATREQFF. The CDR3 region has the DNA TGTGCCAGTAGACAACTAGCGGGGGCCACCAGAGAGCAGTTCTTC.

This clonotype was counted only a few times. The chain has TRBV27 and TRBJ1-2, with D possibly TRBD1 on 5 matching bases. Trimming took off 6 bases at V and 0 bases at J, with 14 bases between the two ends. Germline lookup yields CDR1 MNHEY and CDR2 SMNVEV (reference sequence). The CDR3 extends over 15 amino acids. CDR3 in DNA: TGTGCCAGCAGCCTCACCAGGGTCCCTAACTATGGCTACACCTTC. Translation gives CASSLTRVPNYGYTF.

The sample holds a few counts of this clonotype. The DNA for the CDR3 is TGTGCCAGCAGTACACAGGGGTCCGGGGAGCTGTTTTTT. It specifies CASSTQGSGELFF. This chain links TRBV6-4 with TRBJ2-2, with 7 positions matching TRBD1. CDR3 size: 13 residues. J lost 6 bases, V lost 5 bases, and 3 bases had no gene match. From germline, CDR1 is MRHNA and CDR2 SNTAGT.

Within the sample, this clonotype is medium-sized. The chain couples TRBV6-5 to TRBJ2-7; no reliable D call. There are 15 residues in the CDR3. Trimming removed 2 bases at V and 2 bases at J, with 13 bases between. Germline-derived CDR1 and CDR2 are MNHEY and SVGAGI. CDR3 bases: TGTGCCAGCAGTTACCGCGGCGCAGCCACCTACGAGCAGTACTTC. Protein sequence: CASSYRGAATYEQYF.

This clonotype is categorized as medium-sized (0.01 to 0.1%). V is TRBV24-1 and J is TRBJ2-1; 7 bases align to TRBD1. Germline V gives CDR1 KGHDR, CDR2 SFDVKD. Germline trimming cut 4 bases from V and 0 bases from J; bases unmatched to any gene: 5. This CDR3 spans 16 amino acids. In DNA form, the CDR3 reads TGTGCCACCAGTGACATAGACAGGGCCTCCTACAATGAGCAGTTCTTC. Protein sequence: CATSDIDRASYNEQFF.

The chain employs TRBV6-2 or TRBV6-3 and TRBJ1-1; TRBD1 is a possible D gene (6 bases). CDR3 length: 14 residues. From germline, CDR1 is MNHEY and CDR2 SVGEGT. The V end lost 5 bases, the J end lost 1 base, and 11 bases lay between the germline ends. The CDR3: CASSTAQGNTEAFF. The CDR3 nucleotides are TGTGCCAGCAGTACGGCACAGGGGAACACTGAAGCTTTCTTT.

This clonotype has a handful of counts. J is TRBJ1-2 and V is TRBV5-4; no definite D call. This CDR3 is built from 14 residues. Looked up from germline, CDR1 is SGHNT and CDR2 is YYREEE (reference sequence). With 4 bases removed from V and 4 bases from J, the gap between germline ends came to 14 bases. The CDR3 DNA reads TGTGCCAGCAGCCCTGCCCAGCGGGGCTATGGCTACACCTTC. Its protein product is CASSPAQRGYGYTF.

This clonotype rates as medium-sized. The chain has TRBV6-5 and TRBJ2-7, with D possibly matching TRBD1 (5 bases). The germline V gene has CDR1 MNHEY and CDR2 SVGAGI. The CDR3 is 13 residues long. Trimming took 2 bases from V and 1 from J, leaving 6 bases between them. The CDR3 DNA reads TGTGCCAGCAGTTACGACAGATCCTACGAGCAGTACTTC. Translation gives CASSYDRSYEQYF.

The CDR3 is CATSDQTPNNEQFF. Written as DNA, the CDR3 is TGTGCCACCAGTGACCAAACCCCGAACAATGAGCAGTTCTTC. The chain combines TRBV24-1 with TRBJ2-1; D gene uncertain. V shed 4 bases and J shed 5 bases, with 11 bases lying between them. The CDR3 loop spans 14 amino acids. Germline CDR1 reads KGHDR; CDR2 reads SFDVKD.

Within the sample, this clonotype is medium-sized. CDR3 in DNA: TGTGCCAGCAGTTTGATTAGGGACACAGATACGCAGTATTTT. Translating gives CASSLIRDTDTQYF. The rearrangement joins TRBV27 to TRBJ2-3; unclear D gene. CDR1 and CDR2 from the germline V gene are MNHEY and SMNVEV (reference sequence). This CDR3 region has 14 residues. V dropped 3 bases and J dropped 2 bases, with 9 bases sitting between them.

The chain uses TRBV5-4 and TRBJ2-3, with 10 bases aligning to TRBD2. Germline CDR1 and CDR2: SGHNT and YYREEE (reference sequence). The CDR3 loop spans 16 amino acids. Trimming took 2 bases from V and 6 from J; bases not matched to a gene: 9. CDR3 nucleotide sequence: TGTGCCAGCAGCTTTCCCGCAGCGGGGGGGCAGGATACGCAGTATTTT. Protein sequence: CASSFPAAGGQDTQYF.

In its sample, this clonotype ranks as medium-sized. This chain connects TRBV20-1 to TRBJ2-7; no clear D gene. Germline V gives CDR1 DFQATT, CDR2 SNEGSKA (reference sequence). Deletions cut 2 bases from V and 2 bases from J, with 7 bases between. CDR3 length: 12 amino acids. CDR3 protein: CSARLGPYEQYF. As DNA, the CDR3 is TGCAGTGCTAGACTCGGACCCTACGAGCAGTACTTC.

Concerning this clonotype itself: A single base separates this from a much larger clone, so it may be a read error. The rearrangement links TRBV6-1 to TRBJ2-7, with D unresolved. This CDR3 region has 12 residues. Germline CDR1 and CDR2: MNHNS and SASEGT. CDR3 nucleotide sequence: TGTGCCACCACCCGGGCCACCTACGAGCAGCACTTC. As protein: CATTRATYEQHF.

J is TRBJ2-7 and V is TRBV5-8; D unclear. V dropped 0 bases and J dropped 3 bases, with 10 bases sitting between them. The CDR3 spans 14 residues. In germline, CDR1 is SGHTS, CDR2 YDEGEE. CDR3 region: CASSLGIRIYEQYF. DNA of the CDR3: TGTGCCAGCAGCTTGGGGATACGGATCTACGAGCAGTACTTC.

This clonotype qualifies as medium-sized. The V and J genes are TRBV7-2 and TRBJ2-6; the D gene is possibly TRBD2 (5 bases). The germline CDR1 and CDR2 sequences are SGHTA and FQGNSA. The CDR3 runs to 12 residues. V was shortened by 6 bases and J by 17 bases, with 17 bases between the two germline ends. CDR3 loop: CASRSGLRVMTF. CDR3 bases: TGTGCCAGCAGGTCAGGACTTCGTGTTATGACTTTC.

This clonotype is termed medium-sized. CDR3 in amino acids: CSAKVDGQVSYGYTF. The CDR3 DNA is TGCAGTGCGAAGGTAGACGGACAGGTTTCCTATGGCTACACCTTC. The chain couples TRBV20-1 to TRBJ1-2, with TRBD1 identical over 7 bases. This CDR3 has 15 amino acids. With 6 bases clipped from V and 4 bases from J, the junction kept 14 bases outside the gene matches. Germline V gene lookup returns CDR1 DFQATT and CDR2 SNEGSKA (reference sequence).

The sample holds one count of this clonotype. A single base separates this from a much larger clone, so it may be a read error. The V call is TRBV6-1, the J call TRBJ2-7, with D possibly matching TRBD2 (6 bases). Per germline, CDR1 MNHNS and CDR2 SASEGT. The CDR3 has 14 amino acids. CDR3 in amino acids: CTSSEDPGAYEQYF. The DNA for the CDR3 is TGTACCAGCAGTGAAGACCCGGGAGCGTACGAGCAGTACTTC.

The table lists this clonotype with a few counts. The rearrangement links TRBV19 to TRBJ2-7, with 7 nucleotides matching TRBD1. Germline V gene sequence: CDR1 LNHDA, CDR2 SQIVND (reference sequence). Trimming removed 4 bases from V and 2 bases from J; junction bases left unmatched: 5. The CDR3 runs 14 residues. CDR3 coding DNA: TGTGCCAGTAGTACCGAGACAGGGACCTACGAGCAGTACTTC. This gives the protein CASSTETGTYEQYF.

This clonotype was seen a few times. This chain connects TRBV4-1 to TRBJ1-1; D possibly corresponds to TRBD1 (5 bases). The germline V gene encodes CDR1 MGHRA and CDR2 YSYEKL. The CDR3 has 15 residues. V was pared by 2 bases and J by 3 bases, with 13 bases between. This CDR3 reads CASSQFWGKDTEAFF. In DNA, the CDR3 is TGCGCCAGCAGCCAATTTTGGGGGAAGGACACTGAAGCTTTCTTT.